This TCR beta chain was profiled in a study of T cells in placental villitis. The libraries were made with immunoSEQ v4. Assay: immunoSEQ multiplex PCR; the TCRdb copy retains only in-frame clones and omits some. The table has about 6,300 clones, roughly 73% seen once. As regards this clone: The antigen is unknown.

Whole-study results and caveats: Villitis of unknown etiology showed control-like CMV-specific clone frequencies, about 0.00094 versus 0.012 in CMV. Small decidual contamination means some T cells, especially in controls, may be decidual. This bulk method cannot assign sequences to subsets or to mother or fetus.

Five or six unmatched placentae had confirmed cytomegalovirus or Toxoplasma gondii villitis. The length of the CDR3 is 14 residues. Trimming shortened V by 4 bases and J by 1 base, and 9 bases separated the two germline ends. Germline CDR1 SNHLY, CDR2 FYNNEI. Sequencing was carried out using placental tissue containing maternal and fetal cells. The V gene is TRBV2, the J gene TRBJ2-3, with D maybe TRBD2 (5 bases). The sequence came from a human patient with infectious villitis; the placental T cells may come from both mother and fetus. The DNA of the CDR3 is TGTGCCAGCAGTGGGACTTCTCGCACAGATACGCAGTATTTT. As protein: CASSGTSRTDTQYF. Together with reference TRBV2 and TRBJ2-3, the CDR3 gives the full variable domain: EPEVTQTPSHQVTQMGQEVILRCVPISNHLYFYWYRQILGQKVEFLVSFYNNEISEKSEIFDDQFSVERPDGSNFTLKIRSTKLEDSAMYFCASSGTSRTDTQYFGPGTRLTVL.